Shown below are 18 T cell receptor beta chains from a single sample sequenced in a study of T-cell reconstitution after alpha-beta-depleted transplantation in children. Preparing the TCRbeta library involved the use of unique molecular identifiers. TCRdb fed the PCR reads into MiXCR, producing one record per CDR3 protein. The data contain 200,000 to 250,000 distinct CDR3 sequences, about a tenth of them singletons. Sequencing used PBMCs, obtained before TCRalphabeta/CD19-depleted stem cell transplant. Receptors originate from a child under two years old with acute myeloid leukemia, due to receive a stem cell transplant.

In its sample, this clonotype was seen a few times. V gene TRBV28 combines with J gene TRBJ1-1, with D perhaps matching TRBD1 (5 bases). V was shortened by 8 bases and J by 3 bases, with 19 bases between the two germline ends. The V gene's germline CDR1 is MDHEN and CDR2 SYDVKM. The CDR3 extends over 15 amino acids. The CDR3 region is CASWGLGLADTEAFF. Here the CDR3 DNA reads TGTGCCAGCTGGGGCCTAGGGTTGGCGGACACTGAAGCTTTCTTT.

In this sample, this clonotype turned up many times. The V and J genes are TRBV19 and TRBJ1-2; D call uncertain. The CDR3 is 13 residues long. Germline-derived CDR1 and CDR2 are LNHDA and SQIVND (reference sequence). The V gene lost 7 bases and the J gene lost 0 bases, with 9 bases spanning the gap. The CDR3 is CASTRTSNYGYTF. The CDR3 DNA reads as TGTGCCAGTACCCGGACCTCTAACTATGGCTACACCTTC.

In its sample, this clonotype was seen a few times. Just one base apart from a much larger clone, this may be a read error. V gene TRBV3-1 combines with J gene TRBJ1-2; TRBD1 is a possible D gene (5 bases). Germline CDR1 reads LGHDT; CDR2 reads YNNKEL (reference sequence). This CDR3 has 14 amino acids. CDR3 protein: CASSQSQRGYGYPF. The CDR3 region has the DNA TGTGCCAGCAGCCAGTCTCAACGGGGCTATGGCTACCCCTTC.

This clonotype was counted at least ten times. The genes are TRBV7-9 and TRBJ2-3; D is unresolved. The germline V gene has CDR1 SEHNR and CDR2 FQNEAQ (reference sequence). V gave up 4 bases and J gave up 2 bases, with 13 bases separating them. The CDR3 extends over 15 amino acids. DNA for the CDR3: TGTGCCAGCAGCTACACCCCAGAATACACAGATACGCAGTATTTT. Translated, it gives CASSYTPEYTDTQYF.

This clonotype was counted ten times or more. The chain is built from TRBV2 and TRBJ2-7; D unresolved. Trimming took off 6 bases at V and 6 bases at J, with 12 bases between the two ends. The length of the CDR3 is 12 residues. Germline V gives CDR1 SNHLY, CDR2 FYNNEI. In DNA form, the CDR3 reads TGTGCCAGCAGGGAAAATCAGGCCGAGCAGTACTTC. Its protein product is CASRENQAEQYF. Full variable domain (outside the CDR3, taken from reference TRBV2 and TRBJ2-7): EPEVTQTPSHQVTQMGQEVILRCVPISNHLYFYWYRQILGQKVEFLVSFYNNEISEKSEIFDDQFSVERPDGSNFTLKIRSTKLEDSAMYFCASRENQAEQYFGPGTRLTVT.

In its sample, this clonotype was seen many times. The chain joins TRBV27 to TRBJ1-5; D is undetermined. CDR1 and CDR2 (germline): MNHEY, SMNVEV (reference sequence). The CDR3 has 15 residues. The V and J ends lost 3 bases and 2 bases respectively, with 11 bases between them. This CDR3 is CASSLSPDGNQPQHF. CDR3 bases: TGTGCCAGCAGTTTGTCGCCCGATGGCAATCAGCCCCAGCATTTT.

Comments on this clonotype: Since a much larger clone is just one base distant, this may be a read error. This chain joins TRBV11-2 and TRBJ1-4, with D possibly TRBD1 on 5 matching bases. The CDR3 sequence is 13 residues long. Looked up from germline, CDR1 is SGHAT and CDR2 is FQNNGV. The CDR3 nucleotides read TGTGCCAGCAGCCCCAGGGAAAATGAAAAACTGTCTTTT. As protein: CASSPRENEKLSF.

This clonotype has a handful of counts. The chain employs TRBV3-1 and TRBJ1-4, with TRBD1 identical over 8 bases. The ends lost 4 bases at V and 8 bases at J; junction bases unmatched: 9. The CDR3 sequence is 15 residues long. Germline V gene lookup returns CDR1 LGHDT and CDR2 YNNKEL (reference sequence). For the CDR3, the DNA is TGTGCCAGCAGCCCCCGGACAGGGTTTTACGAAAAACTGTTTTTT. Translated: CASSPRTGFYEKLFF.

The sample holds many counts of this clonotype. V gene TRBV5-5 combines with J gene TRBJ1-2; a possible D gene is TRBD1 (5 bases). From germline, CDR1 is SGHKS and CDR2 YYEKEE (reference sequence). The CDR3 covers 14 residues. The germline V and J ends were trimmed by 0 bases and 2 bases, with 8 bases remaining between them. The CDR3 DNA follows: TGTGCCAGCAGCTTGGTTCCAGGGAACTATGGCTACACCTTC. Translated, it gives CASSLVPGNYGYTF.

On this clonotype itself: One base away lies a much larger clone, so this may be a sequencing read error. The CDR3 spells CSAPTSWSHNEQFF. The DNA of the CDR3 is TGCAGTGCCCCAACTAGCTGGAGCCACAATGAGCAGTTCTTC. The chain employs TRBV20-1 and TRBJ2-1; D may be TRBD2 (6 bases). Trimming shortened V by 6 bases and J by 5 bases, and 17 bases separated the two germline ends. The CDR3 has 14 residues. Germline loops: CDR1 DFQATT, CDR2 SNEGSKA (reference sequence).

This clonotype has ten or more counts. CDR3 sequence reads: CASSFSGRPDTQYF. The CDR3, as DNA: TGCGCCAGCAGCTTTAGCGGGAGACCAGATACGCAGTATTTT. V is TRBV5-1 and J is TRBJ2-3; 9 bases align to TRBD2. CDR3 length: 14 residues. Looked up from germline, CDR1 is SGHRS and CDR2 is YFSETQ. Losses at the gene ends were 2 bases for V and 4 bases for J; bases not matched to a gene: 2.

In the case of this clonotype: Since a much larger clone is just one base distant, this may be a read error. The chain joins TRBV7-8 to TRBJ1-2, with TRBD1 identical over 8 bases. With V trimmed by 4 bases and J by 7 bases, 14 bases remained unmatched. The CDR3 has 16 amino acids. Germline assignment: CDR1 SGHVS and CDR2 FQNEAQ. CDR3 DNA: TGTGCCAGCAGCTCAAGTCACAGGGGGACTATGTTTGGCTACACCTTC. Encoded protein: CASSSSHRGTMFGYTF. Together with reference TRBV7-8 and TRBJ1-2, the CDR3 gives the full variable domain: GAGVSQSPRYKVAKRGQDVALRCDPISGHVSLFWYQQALGQGPEFLTYFQNEAQLDKSGLPSDRFFAERPEGSVSTLKIQRTQQEDSAVYLCASSSSHRGTMFGYTFGSGTRLTVV.

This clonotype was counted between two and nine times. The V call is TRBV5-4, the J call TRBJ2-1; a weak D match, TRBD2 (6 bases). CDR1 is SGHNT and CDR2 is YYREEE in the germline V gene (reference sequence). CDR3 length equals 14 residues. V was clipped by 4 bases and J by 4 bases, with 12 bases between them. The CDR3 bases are TGTGCCAGCAGCAGGGACTTAAAATACAATGAGCAGTTCTTC. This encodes CASSRDLKYNEQFF.

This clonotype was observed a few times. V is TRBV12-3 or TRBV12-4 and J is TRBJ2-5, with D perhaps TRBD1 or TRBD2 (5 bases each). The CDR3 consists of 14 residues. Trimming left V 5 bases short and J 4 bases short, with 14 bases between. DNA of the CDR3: TGTGCCAGCAGTCTCACTAGGGGTGCAGAGACCCAGTACTTC. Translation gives CASSLTRGAETQYF.

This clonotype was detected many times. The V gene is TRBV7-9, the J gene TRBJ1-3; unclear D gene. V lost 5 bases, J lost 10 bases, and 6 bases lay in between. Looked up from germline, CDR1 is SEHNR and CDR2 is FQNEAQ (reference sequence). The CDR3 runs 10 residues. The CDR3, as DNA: TGTGCCAGCAGCCAAGGAACCATATATTTT. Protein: CASSQGTIYF.

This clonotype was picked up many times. CDR3 in amino acids: CSAPQSAGGYGYTF. CDR3 nucleotides: TGCAGCGCTCCCCAGTCGGCAGGAGGCTATGGCTACACCTTC. The chain carries TRBV29-1 and TRBJ1-2; D unclear. The CDR3 contains 14 residues. The V gene lost 7 bases and the J gene lost 4 bases, with 19 bases spanning the gap. The germline gives CDR1 SQVTM, CDR2 ANQGSEA. The whole variable domain, remainder taken from reference TRBV29-1 and TRBJ1-2, is SAVISQKPSRDICQRGTSLTIQCQVDSQVTMMFWYRQQPGQSLTLIATANQGSEATYESGFVIDKFPISRPNLTFSTLTVSNMSPEDSSIYLCSAPQSAGGYGYTFGSGTRLTVV.

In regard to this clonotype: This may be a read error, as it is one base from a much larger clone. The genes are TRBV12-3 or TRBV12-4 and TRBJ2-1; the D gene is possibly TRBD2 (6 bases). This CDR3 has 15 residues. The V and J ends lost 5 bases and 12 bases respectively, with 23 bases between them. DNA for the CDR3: TGTGCCAGCAGTAGGGGAGGTGGGGCCGGCTATGGGCAGTTCTTC. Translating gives CASSRGGGAGYGQFF.

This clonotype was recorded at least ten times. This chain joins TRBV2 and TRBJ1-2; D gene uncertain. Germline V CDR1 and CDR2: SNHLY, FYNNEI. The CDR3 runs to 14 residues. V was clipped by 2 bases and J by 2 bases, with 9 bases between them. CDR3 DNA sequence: TGTGCCAGCAGTGAAAGACTGCTCAACTATGGCTACACCTTC. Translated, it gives CASSERLLNYGYTF.